This T cell receptor (beta chain) was profiled in a study of CD8 T cells in cerebrospinal fluid in Alzheimer's disease (TCRdb year 2020). Regarding the research as a whole: To assess CSF T cell clonal expansion, the study used two single-cell approaches: plate-based nested PCR sequencing and droplet-based sequencing. A total of about 25 samples were covered by the CSF gene-expression analysis, which included Parkinson's disease patients. This study tested whether clonally expanded T cells could be found in cerebrospinal fluid from healthy elderly individuals and from patients with neurodegenerative disease. In the droplet-based CSF analysis comparing patients with controls, about ten healthy controls (10,876 cells) and about ten patients with MCI or Alzheimer's disease (around 10,000 cells) were included. General findings and caveats noted by the study authors: In patients with MCI or Alzheimer's disease, the biggest CSF clone accounted for a larger percentage of TCRs than in controls. Only samples with detectable clones went into the overall clonality comparison: about 11 healthy, 5 MCI, 5 AD, and 6 PD. The EBV-specific clones were neither the most highly expanded clones nor enriched among patients. When data were pooled, most of the 6 Alzheimer's patients but only 1 of 10 healthy subjects had a highly expanded clone, defined as at least 3% of TCRs. The authors warned that finding EBV-specific TCRs in CSF does not prove a causal connection between EBV and Alzheimer's disease.

None of the participants had acute infectious disease, and every participant was in good physical condition. A live/dead marker was used to sort live CSF cells for droplet-based sequencing. CSF was obtained by lumbar puncture, and immune cells were pelleted by centrifugation at 300g. Each CSF sample was checked for red blood cells, and any sample showing blood contamination was excluded. CSF cells were cryopreserved in freezing medium, frozen overnight at -80 degrees C, and subsequently stored in liquid nitrogen. CSF samples were stored for less than seven months before analysis. Library generation was performed with 10x single-cell sequencing. Profiling of CSF cells was done with 10X Genomics single-cell V(D)J and 5' gene-expression libraries. An Illumina NextSeq550 was used to sequence the CSF single-cell TCR libraries. As for the authors' bioinformatics: After V(D)J reads were mapped to the vdj-GRCh38 alts ensemble 2.0.0 reference, the Cell Ranger vdj pipeline was used to analyse the reads. Clonotypes were defined as cell barcodes sharing the same set of productive CDR3 nucleotide sequences. To link clonality with transcriptional profiles, clonotype information was added to the Seurat v3.0 gene-expression metadata. Any CSF cell with more than 1,800 genes, more than 7,500 UMIs or more than 10% mitochondrial reads was excluded. CDR3-beta sequences were compared against VDJdb to identify TCRs with known antigen specificity. Network analysis of clone sharing used the R package qgraph and included only TCRs with complete alpha and beta chains. After TCRdb reprocessed the reads, each CDR3 protein sequence was kept as one row, without DNA. These V and J calls derive from TCRdb rather than the authors' analysis. The table held for this sample gives about 990 distinct CDR3 sequences. The biggest ten clones account for 9.6% of the sample.

For this clonotype: The antigen it binds to is not known.

Sample: cerebrospinal fluid. This clonotype was sampled from a human donor in good health.

The CDR3 here reads CATSDSVSGVRSEQFF. The V and J genes are TRBV24-1 and TRBJ2-1; TCRdb selects TRBD2, and the lack of DNA leaves this call unchecked. The CDR3 spans 16 residues, from the cysteine through the phenylalanine. The DNA is unrecorded. According to the germline V gene, CDR1 reads KGHDR and CDR2 reads SFDVKD.